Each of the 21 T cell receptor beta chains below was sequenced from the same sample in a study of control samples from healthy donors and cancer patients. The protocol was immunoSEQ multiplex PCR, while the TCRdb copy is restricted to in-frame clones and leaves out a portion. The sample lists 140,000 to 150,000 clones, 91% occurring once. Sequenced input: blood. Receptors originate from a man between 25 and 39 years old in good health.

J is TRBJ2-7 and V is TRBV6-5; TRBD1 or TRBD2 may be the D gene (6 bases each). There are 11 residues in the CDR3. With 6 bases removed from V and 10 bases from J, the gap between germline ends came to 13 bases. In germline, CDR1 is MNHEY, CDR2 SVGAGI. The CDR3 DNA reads TGTGCCAGCAGCCCCCCCGGGGGCCAGTACTTC. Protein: CASSPPGGQYF.

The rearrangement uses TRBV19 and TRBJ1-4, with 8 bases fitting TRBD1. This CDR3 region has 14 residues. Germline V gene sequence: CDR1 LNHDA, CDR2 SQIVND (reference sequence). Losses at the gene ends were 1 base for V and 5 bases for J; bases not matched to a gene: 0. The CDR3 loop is CASSIGQGNEKLFF. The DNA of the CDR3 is TGTGCCAGTAGTATAGGACAGGGGAATGAAAAACTGTTTTTT.

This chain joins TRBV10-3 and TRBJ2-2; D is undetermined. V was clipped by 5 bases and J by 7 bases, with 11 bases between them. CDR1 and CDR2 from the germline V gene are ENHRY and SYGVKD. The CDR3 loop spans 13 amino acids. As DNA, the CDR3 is TGTGCCATCAGTTCCACAGAGGACGGGGAGCTGTTTTTT. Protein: CAISSTEDGELFF.

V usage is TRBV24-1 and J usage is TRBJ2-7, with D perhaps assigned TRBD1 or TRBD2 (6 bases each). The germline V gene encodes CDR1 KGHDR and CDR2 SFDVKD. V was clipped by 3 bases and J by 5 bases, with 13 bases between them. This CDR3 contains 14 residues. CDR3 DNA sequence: TGTGCCACCAGTGATCAAGGGGGAGGTCACGAGCAGTACTTC. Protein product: CATSDQGGGHEQYF.

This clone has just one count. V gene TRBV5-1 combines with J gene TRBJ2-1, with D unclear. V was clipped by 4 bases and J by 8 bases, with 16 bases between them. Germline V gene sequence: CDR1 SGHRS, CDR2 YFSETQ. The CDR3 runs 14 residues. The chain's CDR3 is CASSPEVSSDEQFF. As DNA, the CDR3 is TGCGCCAGCAGCCCCGAGGTGAGCAGCGATGAGCAGTTCTTC.

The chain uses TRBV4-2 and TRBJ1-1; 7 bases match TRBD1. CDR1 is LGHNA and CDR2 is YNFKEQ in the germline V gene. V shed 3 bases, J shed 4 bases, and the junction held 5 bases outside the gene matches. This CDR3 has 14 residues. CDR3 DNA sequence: TGTGCCAGCAGCCAGGACAGGTCTTCCACTGAAGCTTTCTTT. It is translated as CASSQDRSSTEAFF.

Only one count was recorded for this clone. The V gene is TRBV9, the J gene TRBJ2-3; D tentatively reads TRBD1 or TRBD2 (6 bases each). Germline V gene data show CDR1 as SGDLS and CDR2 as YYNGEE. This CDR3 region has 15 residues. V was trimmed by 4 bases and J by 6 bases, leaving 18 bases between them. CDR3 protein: CASSRGAVPADTQYF. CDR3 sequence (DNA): TGTGCCAGCAGCAGGGGGGCTGTACCTGCTGATACGCAGTATTTT.

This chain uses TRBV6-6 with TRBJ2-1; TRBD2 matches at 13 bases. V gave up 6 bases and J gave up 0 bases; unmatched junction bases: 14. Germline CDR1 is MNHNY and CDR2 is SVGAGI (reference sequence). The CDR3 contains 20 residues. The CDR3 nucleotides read TGTGCCAGCAGCACGCTCCGGACTAGCGGGGGACCTAGCTCCTACAATGAGCAGTTCTTC. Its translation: CASSTLRTSGGPSSYNEQFF.

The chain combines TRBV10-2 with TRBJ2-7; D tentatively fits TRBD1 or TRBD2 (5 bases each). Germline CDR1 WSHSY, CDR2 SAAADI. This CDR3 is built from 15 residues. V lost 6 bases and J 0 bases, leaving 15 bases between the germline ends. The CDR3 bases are TGCGCCAGCAGCACCGGGACCCACAGCTCCTACGAGCAGTACTTC. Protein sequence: CASSTGTHSSYEQYF.

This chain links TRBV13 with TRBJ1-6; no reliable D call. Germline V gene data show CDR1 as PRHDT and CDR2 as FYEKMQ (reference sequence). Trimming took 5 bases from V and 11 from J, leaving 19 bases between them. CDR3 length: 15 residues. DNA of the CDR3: TGTGCCAGCAGCGAGAACCGGGCCTCCTTGGCACCCCTCCACTTT. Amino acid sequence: CASSENRASLAPLHF. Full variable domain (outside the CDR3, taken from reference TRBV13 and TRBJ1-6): AAGVIQSPRHLIKEKRETATLKCYPIPRHDTVYWYQQGPGQDPQFLISFYEKMQSDKGSIPDRFSAQQFSDYHSELNMSSLELGDSALYFCASSENRASLAPLHFGNGTRLTVT.

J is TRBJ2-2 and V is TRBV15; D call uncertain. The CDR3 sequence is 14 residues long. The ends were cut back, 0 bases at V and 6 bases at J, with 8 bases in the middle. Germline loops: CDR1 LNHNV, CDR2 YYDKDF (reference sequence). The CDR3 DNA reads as TGTGCCACCAGCAGAGATGGTGGGGCCGGGGAGCTGTTTTTT. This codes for CATSRDGGAGELFF.

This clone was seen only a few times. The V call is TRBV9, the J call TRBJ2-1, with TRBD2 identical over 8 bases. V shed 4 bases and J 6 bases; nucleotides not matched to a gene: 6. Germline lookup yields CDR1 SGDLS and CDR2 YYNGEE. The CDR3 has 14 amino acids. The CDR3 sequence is CASSTGTRGNEQFF. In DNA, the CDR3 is TGTGCCAGCAGCACCGGGACTAGAGGCAATGAGCAGTTCTTC.

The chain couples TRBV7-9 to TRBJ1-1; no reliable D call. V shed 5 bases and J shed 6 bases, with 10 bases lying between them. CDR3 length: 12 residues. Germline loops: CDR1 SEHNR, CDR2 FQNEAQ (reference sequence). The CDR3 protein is CASSPSGAEAFF. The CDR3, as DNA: TGTGCCAGCAGCCCCAGCGGCGCTGAAGCTTTCTTT.

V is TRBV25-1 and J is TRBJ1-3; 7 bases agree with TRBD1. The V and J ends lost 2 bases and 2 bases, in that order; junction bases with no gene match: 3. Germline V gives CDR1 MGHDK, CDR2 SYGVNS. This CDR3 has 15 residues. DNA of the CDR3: TGTGCCAGCAGTGAACCGACAGGGCCTGGAAACACCATATATTTT. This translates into CASSEPTGPGNTIYF.

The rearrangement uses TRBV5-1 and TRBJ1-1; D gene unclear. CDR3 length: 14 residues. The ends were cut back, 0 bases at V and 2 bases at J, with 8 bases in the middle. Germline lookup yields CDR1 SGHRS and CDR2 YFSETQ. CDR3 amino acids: CASSLGVVNTEAFF. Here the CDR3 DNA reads TGCGCCAGCAGCTTGGGGGTGGTCAACACTGAAGCTTTCTTT.

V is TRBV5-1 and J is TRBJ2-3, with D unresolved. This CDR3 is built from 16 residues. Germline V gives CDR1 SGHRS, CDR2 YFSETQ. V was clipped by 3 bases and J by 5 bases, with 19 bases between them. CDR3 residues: CASSWGSTKAQDTQYF. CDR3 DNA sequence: TGCGCCAGCAGCTGGGGTTCTACGAAGGCACAAGATACGCAGTATTTT.

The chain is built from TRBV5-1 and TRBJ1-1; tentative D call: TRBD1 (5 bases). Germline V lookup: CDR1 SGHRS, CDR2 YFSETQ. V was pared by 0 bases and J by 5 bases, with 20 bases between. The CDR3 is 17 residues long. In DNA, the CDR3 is TGCGCCAGCAGCTTGGATTTACCGGGGGTAGAATGGACTGAAGCTTTCTTT. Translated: CASSLDLPGVEWTEAFF. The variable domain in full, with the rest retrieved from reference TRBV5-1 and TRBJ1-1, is KAGVTQTPRYLIKTRGQQVTLSCSPISGHRSVSWYQQTPGQGLQFLFEYFSETQRNKGNFPGRFSGRQFSNSRSEMNVSTLELGDSALYLCASSLDLPGVEWTEAFFGQGTRLTVV.

The CDR3 loop reads CASSGGQGLLSGYTF. The CDR3 bases are TGCGCCAGCAGCGGGGGACAGGGCTTATTGAGCGGCTACACCTTC. The chain uses TRBV5-1 and TRBJ1-2; 9 positions agree with TRBD1. The germline CDR1 and CDR2 sequences are SGHRS and YFSETQ. Trimming cost V 4 bases and J 8 bases; bases outside gene matches: 12. The CDR3 is made up of 15 amino acids.

The CDR3 nucleotides read TGTGCCAGCAGCTTAGGACGGGGGAACACTGAAGCTTTCTTT. The encoded protein is CASSLGRGNTEAFF. The rearrangement links TRBV11-3 to TRBJ1-1; D remains ambiguous. Per germline, CDR1 SGHNT and CDR2 YENEEA. The length of the CDR3 is 14 residues. Trimming removed 1 base at V and 1 base at J, with 7 bases between. Based on the CDR3 plus reference TRBV11-3 and TRBJ1-1, the full variable domain is EAGVVQSPRYKIIEKKQPVAFWCNPISGHNTLYWYLQNLGQGPELLIRYENEEAVDDSQLPKDRFSAERLKGVDSTLKIQPAELGDSAVYLCASSLGRGNTEAFFGQGTRLTVV.

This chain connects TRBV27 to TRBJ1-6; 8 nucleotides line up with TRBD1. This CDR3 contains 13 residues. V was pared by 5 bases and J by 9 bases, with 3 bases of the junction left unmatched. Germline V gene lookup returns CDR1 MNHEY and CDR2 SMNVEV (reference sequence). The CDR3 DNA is TGTGCCAGCAGTCCCACAGGGGGTTCACCCCTCCACTTT. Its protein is CASSPTGGSPLHF.

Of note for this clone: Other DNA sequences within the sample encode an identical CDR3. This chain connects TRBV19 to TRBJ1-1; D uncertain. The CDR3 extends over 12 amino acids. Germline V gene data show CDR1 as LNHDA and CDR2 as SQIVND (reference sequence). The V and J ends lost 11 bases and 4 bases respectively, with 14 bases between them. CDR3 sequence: CASRTGGTEAFF. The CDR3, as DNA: TGTGCCTCTAGGACGGGAGGCACTGAAGCTTTCTTT.